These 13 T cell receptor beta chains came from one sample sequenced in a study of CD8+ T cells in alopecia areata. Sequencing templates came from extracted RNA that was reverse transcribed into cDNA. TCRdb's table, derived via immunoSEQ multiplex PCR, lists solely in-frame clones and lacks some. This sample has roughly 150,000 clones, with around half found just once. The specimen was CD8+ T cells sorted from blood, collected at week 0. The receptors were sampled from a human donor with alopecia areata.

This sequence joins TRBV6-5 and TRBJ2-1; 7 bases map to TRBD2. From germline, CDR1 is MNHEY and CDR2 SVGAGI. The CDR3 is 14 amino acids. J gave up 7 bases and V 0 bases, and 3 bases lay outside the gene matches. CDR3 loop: CASSYSPSGNEQFF. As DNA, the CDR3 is TGTGCCAGCAGTTACTCGCCTAGCGGTAATGAGCAGTTCTTC.

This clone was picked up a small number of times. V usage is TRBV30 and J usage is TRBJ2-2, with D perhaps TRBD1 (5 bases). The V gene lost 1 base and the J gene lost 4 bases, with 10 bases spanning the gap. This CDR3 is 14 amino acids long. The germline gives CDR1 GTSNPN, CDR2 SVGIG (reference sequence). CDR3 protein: CAWSESRVTGELFF. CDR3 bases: TGTGCCTGGAGTGAATCCAGGGTCACCGGGGAGCTGTTTTTT.

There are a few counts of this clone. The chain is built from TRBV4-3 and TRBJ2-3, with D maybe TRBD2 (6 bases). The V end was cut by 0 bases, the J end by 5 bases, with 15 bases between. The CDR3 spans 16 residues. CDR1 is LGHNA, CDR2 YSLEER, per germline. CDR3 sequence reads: CASSQEARGSKDTQYF. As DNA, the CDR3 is TGCGCCAGCAGCCAAGAAGCGCGGGGCTCCAAAGATACGCAGTATTTT.

The CDR3 loop reads CSVVRDYEQYF. In DNA form, the CDR3 reads TGCAGCGTTGTGAGAGATTACGAGCAGTACTTC. V is TRBV29-1 and J is TRBJ2-7; D gene ambiguous. Germline CDR1 and CDR2: SQVTM and ANQGSEA. V lost 4 bases and J lost 4, with 8 bases in between. The CDR3 consists of 11 residues.

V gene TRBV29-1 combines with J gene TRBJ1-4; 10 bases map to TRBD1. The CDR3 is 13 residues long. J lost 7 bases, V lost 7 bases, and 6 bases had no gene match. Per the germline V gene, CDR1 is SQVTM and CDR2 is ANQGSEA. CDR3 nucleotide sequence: TGCAGCGGTGCGGGGGACAGGGGTGAAAAACTGTTTTTT. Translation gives CSGAGDRGEKLFF.

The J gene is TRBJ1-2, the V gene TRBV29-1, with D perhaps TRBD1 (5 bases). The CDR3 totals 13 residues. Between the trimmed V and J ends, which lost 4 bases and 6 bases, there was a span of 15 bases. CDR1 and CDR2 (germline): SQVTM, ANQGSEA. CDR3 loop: CSVVPSGQDGYTF. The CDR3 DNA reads TGCAGCGTTGTACCCTCAGGGCAGGATGGCTACACCTTC.

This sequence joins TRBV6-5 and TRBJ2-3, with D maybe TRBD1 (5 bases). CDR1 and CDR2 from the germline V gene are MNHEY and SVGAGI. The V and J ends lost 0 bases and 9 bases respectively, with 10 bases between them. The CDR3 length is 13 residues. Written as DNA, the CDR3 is TGTGCCAGCAGTTACTCGGCCCAGGGAACGCAGTATTTT. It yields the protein CASSYSAQGTQYF.

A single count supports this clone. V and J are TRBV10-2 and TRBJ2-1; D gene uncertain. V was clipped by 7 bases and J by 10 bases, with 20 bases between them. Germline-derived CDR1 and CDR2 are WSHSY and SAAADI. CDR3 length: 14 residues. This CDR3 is CASMRSMGFREQFF. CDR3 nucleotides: TGCGCCAGCATGAGAAGCATGGGATTTCGGGAGCAGTTCTTC.

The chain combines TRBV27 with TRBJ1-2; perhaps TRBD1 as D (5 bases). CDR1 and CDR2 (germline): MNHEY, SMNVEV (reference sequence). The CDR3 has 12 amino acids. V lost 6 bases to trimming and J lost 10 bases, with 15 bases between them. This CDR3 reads CASSPLRGDYTF. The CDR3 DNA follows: TGTGCCAGCAGCCCTCTGAGAGGGGACTACACCTTC.

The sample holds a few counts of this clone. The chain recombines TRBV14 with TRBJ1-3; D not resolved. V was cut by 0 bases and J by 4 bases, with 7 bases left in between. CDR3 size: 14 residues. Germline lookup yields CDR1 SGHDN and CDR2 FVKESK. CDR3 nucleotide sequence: TGTGCCAGCAGCCAAGACAGGAGAGGAAACACCATATATTTT. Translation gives CASSQDRRGNTIYF. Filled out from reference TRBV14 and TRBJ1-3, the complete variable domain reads EAGVTQFPSHSVIEKGQTVTLRCDPISGHDNLYWYRRVMGKEIKFLLHFVKESKQDESGMPNNRFLAERTGGTYSTLKVQPAELEDSGVYFCASSQDRRGNTIYFGEGSWLTVV.

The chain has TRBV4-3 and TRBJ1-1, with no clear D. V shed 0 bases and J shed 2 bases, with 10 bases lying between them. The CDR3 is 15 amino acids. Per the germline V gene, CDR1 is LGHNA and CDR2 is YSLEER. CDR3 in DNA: TGCGCCAGCAGCCAAGATCGGGATCCCAACACTGAAGCTTTCTTT. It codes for CASSQDRDPNTEAFF.

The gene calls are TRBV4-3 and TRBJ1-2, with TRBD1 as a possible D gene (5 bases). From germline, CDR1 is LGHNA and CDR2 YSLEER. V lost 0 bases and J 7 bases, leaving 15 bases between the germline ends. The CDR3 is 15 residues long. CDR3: CASSQDIRQLSGYTF. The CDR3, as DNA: TGCGCCAGCAGCCAAGATATTCGACAGCTCTCTGGCTACACCTTC.

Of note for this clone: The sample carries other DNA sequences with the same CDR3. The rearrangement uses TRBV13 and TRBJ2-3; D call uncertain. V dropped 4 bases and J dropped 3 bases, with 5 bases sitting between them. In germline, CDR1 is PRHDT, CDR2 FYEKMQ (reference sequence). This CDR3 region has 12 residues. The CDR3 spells CASSYSTDTQYF. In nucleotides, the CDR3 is TGTGCCAGCAGCTATAGTACAGATACGCAGTATTTT. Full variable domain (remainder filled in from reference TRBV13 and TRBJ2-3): AAGVIQSPRHLIKEKRETATLKCYPIPRHDTVYWYQQGPGQDPQFLISFYEKMQSDKGSIPDRFSAQQFSDYHSELNMSSLELGDSALYFCASSYSTDTQYFGPGTRLTVL.